Below are 18 T cell receptor beta chains sequenced from a single sample in a study of early T cells in non-severe SARS-CoV-2 infection. TCRdb passed the 5' RACE reads through MiXCR, listing each CDR3 protein once. The data hold around 50,000 distinct CDR3 sequences, with roughly 6.8% observed a single time. The sample was whole blood. All receptors come from an adult who was a healthcare worker with PCR-confirmed SARS-CoV-2 infection or an uninfected control (not recorded which).

The DNA of the CDR3 is TGTGCCATCGGAGGGAGAACCGAAGCTTTCTTT. Translation gives CAIGGRTEAFF. The V call is TRBV12-3 or TRBV12-4, the J call TRBJ1-1; no definite D call. This CDR3 is 11 amino acids long. With 10 bases removed from V and 8 bases from J, the gap between germline ends came to 14 bases.

This clonotype was observed a few times. This rearrangement joins TRBV30 to TRBJ1-3; unclear D gene. The V end lost 8 bases, the J end lost 7 bases, and 12 bases lay between the germline ends. This CDR3 comprises 11 residues. Looked up from germline, CDR1 is GTSNPN and CDR2 is SVGIG (reference sequence). The CDR3 spells CARTVVNTIYF. The CDR3 DNA sequence: TGTGCCCGGACCGTAGTGAACACCATATATTTT.

A few counts support this clonotype. The chain uses TRBV7-9 and TRBJ1-2; 8 bases are a match to TRBD1. With 5 bases clipped from V and 3 bases from J, the junction kept 8 bases outside the gene matches. The germline V gene has CDR1 SEHNR and CDR2 FQNEAQ (reference sequence). This CDR3 region has 15 residues. As DNA, the CDR3 is TGTGCCAGCAGCCCATCGGGACAGGCCTACTATGGCTACACCTTC. Protein: CASSPSGQAYYGYTF. The whole variable domain, filled in from reference TRBV7-9 and TRBJ1-2, reads DTGVSQNPRHKITKRGQNVTFRCDPISEHNRLYWYRQTLGQGPEFLTYFQNEAQLEKSRLLSDRFSAERPKGSFSTLEIQRTEQGDSAMYLCASSPSGQAYYGYTFGSGTRLTVV.

This chain joins TRBV21-1 and TRBJ2-7; the listed D gene, TRBD1, was not tested against the DNA. TRBV21-1 has pseudogene status. This CDR3 is built from 14 residues. Written as DNA, the CDR3 is TGTGCCAGCAGCAAAGGACAGGGACGGTACGAGCAGTACTTC. Its translation is CASSKGQGRYEQYF.

This clonotype was recorded at least ten times. The rearrangement uses TRBV20-1 and TRBJ2-7; TRBD1 agrees at 9 bases. Germline V gene sequence: CDR1 DFQATT, CDR2 SNEGSKA (reference sequence). The V gene end was trimmed by 6 bases and the J gene end by 4 bases; junction bases not matched to a gene: 7. This CDR3 has 13 amino acids. The CDR3 DNA follows: TGCAGTGCCCCCGGGACAGGGTGGTACGAGCAGTACTTC. Residues: CSAPGTGWYEQYF.

This clonotype was counted a few times. The J gene is TRBJ2-3, the V gene TRBV5-1; TRBD2 agrees at 10 bases. CDR1 and CDR2 (germline): SGHRS, YFSETQ. With 9 bases clipped from V and 5 bases from J, the junction kept 9 bases outside the gene matches. CDR3 length: 14 amino acids. CDR3 nucleotides: TGCGCCACCAAACGTGGACTAGCGGAAGATACGCAGTATTTT. It yields the protein CATKRGLAEDTQYF. Supplemented by reference TRBV5-1 and TRBJ2-3, the full variable domain reads KAGVTQTPRYLIKTRGQQVTLSCSPISGHRSVSWYQQTPGQGLQFLFEYFSETQRNKGNFPGRFSGRQFSNSRSEMNVSTLELGDSALYLCATKRGLAEDTQYFGPGTRLTVL.

This clonotype was recorded at least ten times. The rearrangement uses TRBV6-6 and TRBJ2-5; possible D gene TRBD1, 6 bases. Germline-derived CDR1 and CDR2 are MNHNY and SVGAGI (reference sequence). There are 15 residues in the CDR3. Trimming removed 6 bases from V and 4 bases from J, with 18 bases in between. CDR3 sequence: CASSPPQQGRETQYF. CDR3 nucleotide sequence: TGTGCCAGCAGCCCTCCACAGCAGGGGCGAGAGACCCAGTACTTC.

Many counts were recorded for this clonotype. V gene TRBV3-1 combines with J gene TRBJ1-3; no clear D gene. The CDR3 totals 15 residues. Germline CDR1 LGHDT, CDR2 YNNKEL (reference sequence). The ends were cut back, 1 base at V and 1 base at J, with 8 bases in the middle. Here the CDR3 reads CASSQGWDSGNTIYF. In DNA form, the CDR3 reads TGTGCCAGCAGCCAAGGTTGGGATTCTGGAAACACCATATATTTT.

V gene TRBV9 combines with J gene TRBJ2-1, with no clear D. CDR3 length: 15 residues. The V end lost 5 bases, the J end lost 1 base, and 13 bases lay between the germline ends. The germline CDR1 and CDR2 sequences are SGDLS and YYNGEE. The CDR3 region is CASRATSNSYNEQFF. DNA for the CDR3: TGTGCCAGCAGAGCAACCAGTAATTCCTACAATGAGCAGTTCTTC.

Regarding this clonotype: A read error may be the cause here, since a much bigger clone is one base away. CDR3 loop: CASNLSSRNTIYF. CDR3 coding DNA: TGCGCCAGCAACCTATCCTCTAGAAACACCATATATTTT. The chain is built from TRBV4-3 and TRBJ1-3; D is undetermined. The germline V gene has CDR1 LGHNA and CDR2 YSLEER. CDR3 length: 13 residues.

This clonotype was seen repeatedly, ten times or more. This chain links TRBV28 with TRBJ2-4, with 9 positions matching TRBD1. CDR1 and CDR2 from the germline V gene are MDHEN and SYDVKM. Trimming cost V 6 bases and J 4 bases; bases outside gene matches: 4. This CDR3 region has 14 residues. The CDR3 here is CASRGQGWKNIQYF. CDR3 DNA: TGTGCCAGCAGGGGACAGGGATGGAAAAACATTCAGTACTTC.

V usage is TRBV29-1 and J usage is TRBJ2-7; D is ambiguous. This CDR3 spans 11 amino acids. Germline V lookup: CDR1 SQVTM, CDR2 ANQGSEA. Trimming shortened V by 0 bases and J by 3 bases, and 3 bases separated the two germline ends. CDR3 coding DNA: TGCAGCGTTGAAGAGAGCTACGAGCAGTACTTC. It yields the protein CSVEESYEQYF.

In this sample, this clonotype turned up many times. This sequence joins TRBV29-1 and TRBJ2-7, with D perhaps being TRBD1 or TRBD2 (5 bases each). Trimming cost V 6 bases and J 0 bases, with 15 bases left between them. CDR1 SQVTM and CDR2 ANQGSEA come from the germline V gene. This CDR3 comprises 14 residues. The DNA of the CDR3 is TGCAGCGTGAGGGGCAGGAGGAGCTCCTACGAGCAGTACTTC. Amino acid sequence: CSVRGRRSSYEQYF.

This sequence joins TRBV5-6 and TRBJ2-6; weak D call: TRBD2 (5 bases). Germline CDR1 is SGHDT and CDR2 is YYEEEE. Between the trimmed V and J ends, which lost 1 base and 2 bases, there was a span of 16 bases. This CDR3 has 18 residues. The CDR3 sequence: CASSLSGATNPGANVLTF. CDR3 in DNA: TGTGCCAGCAGCTTGTCCGGCGCGACTAATCCTGGGGCCAACGTCCTGACTTTC.

This clonotype was detected a few times. The rearrangement links TRBV11-2 to TRBJ2-7, with D perhaps assigned TRBD1 or TRBD2 (5 bases each). V was clipped by 5 bases and J by 5 bases, with 19 bases between them. The CDR3 spans 15 residues. Germline lookup yields CDR1 SGHAT and CDR2 FQNNGV. CDR3 coding DNA: TGTGCCAGCAGCCTGTGGACACCGGGGAAGGACGAGCAGTACTTC. Amino acid sequence: CASSLWTPGKDEQYF.

The J gene is TRBJ2-2, the V gene TRBV29-1, with D perhaps TRBD2 (5 bases). V was cut by 5 bases and J by 4 bases, with 11 bases left in between. The CDR3 has 13 residues. Germline CDR1 reads SQVTM; CDR2 reads ANQGSEA. The CDR3 sequence: CSVRSGITGELFF. CDR3 DNA sequence: TGCAGCGTTCGGTCGGGAATCACCGGGGAGCTGTTTTTT.

The sample holds many counts of this clonotype. The chain couples TRBV7-2 to TRBJ1-2; 8 bases map to TRBD1. This CDR3 comprises 15 residues. V lost 3 bases, J lost 4 bases, and 7 bases stayed unmatched. Germline V gene sequence: CDR1 SGHTA, CDR2 FQGNSA. The CDR3 DNA follows: TGTGCCAGCAGCTTCCGGGGACAGGCAAGCTATGGCTACACCTTC. Protein sequence: CASSFRGQASYGYTF. Drawing the rest from reference TRBV7-2 and TRBJ1-2, the complete variable domain is GAGVSQSPSNKVTEKGKDVELRCDPISGHTALYWYRQSLGQGLEFLIYFQGNSAPDKSGLPSDRFSAERTGGSVSTLTIQRTQQEDSAVYLCASSFRGQASYGYTFGSGTRLTVV.

With regard to this clonotype: One end of the junction does not line up with germline, which may come from a read error. V gene TRBV4-2 combines with J gene TRBJ1-2, with 10 bases identical to TRBD1. CDR3 size: 16 residues. Germline lookup yields CDR1 LGHNA and CDR2 YNFKEQ. CDR3 residues: CDSSQSGTGDTYGYTF. In DNA, the CDR3 is TGTGACAGCAGCCAGTCCGGGACAGGGGACACCTATGGCTACACCTTC.